A selection of T cell receptor beta chains follows, all from one sample in a study of blood T cell repertoires in COVID-19. Produced via immunoSEQ multiplex PCR; TCRdb's table is partial and in-frame only. This table has roughly 250,000 clones, approximately 86% appearing once. Sequencing used PBMCs or T cells enriched from blood (not recorded which). The receptors come from a woman in her thirties or forties with acute COVID-19. CDR3s leave out the opening cysteine and the closing phenylalanine or tryptophan. The order of the fields is J gene, V gene, D gene, CDR3 protein. A D gene is named only where the DNA matches it firmly.

TRBJ2-3 | TRBV30 | TRBD2 | AWDPGLAGGGTDTQY
TRBJ1-2 | TRBV3-1/TRBV3-2 | TRBD1 | ASSRGTGSNGYT
TRBJ1-5 | TRBV3-1/TRBV3-2 | TRBD1 | ASSPDRGRKPQH
TRBJ2-5 | TRBV19 | TRBD1 | ASSIGQGGKTQY
TRBJ2-7 | TRBV23-1 | TRBD1 | ASSPPGQGTREQY
TRBJ2-3 | TRBV27 | - | ASSLQSGTTDTQY
TRBJ2-7 | TRBV6-5 | - | ASSAGYSYEQY
TRBJ1-5 | TRBV5-4 | TRBD1 | ASSVDRGNQPQH
TRBJ2-1 | TRBV7-8 | TRBD2 | ASRLGREGRSGNEQF
TRBJ1-1 | TRBV18 | - | ASSRETEAF
TRBJ2-1 | TRBV6-5 | - | ASSRNEQF
TRBJ2-4 | TRBV25-1 | TRBD1 | ASSGGQGEAKNIQY
TRBJ1-1 | TRBV27 | - | ASFQPGENTEAF
TRBJ2-7 | TRBV30 | TRBD1 | AWNPGQKFYEQY
TRBJ1-4 | TRBV30 | - | AWSKSANEKLF
TRBJ2-1 | TRBV9 | - | ASSVVSGGNEQF
TRBJ2-2 | TRBV13 | TRBD2 | ASSWGGRKTGELF
TRBJ2-7 | TRBV6-5 | TRBD2 | TSLGLGSDEQY
TRBJ1-2 | TRBV6-1 | - | ASSEAHDGGADGYT
TRBJ2-7 | TRBV5-4 | TRBD2 | ASSLGLAGTEQY
TRBJ2-7 | TRBV2 | TRBD1 | ASSETLLDRVYEQY
TRBJ2-2 | TRBV25-1 | TRBD2 | ASSEFGLANTGELF
TRBJ2-5 | TRBV3-1/TRBV3-2 | TRBD1 | ASSQQTGGRETQY